A selection of T cell receptor beta chains follows, all from one sample in a study of blood T cell repertoires in COVID-19. Repertoires were generated with immunoSEQ multiplex PCR, while TCRdb's copy carries only in-frame clones and drops some. The table lists approximately 230,000 clones, 80% to 90% of them singletons. Sequencing was carried out using PBMCs or T cells enriched from blood (not recorded which). All receptors derive from a woman in her thirties who had recovered from COVID-19. CDR3s leave out the opening cysteine and the closing phenylalanine or tryptophan.

v_call	j_call	cdr3_aa
TRBV11-2	TRBJ2-3	ASSSLGQTYTDTQY
TRBV19	TRBJ1-2	ASSPPPPGSYGYT
TRBV30	TRBJ1-6	AWGRDTYNSPLH
TRBV14	TRBJ1-6	ASSSPGQINSPLH
TRBV19	TRBJ2-5	ASSPGLQETQY
TRBV30	TRBJ1-5	AWDDRVGQPQH
TRBV6-4	TRBJ2-7	ASSRDWAAEQY
TRBV6-2/TRBV6-3	TRBJ1-1	ASSHRGLNTEAF
TRBV3-1/TRBV3-2	TRBJ1-1	ASSQIGENTEAF
TRBV7-2	TRBJ2-5	ASSTTNQETQY
TRBV19	TRBJ1-3	ASTTVEPGNTIY
TRBV19	TRBJ1-1	ASSRRGADTFLNTEAF
TRBV19	TRBJ1-5	ASRGGMRVQPQH
TRBV20-1	TRBJ1-4	SASTGFNEKLF
TRBV5-6	TRBJ2-7	ASSPTSGYEQY
TRBV11-2	TRBJ2-2	ASSLAVINTGELF
TRBV6-5	TRBJ1-1	ASRARQVTEAF
TRBV9	TRBJ1-6	ASSPRTENSPLH
TRBV19	TRBJ2-1	ASSIPGTSSYNEQF
TRBV30	TRBJ2-7	AWRVKGTGGQY
TRBV30	TRBJ2-7	AWSVLSYEQY
TRBV24-1	TRBJ2-5	ATSYDRETQY
TRBV7-2	TRBJ1-1	ASSLASYSNPNTEAF
TRBV7-2	TRBJ1-6	ASSLGPGAYNSPLH
TRBV20-1	TRBJ2-7	SASFRLSYEQY
TRBV9	TRBJ2-1	ASSGRSSYNEQF
TRBV28	TRBJ1-5	ASSTRQGTPVLPQH
TRBV27	TRBJ1-4	ASSSRKWEEKLF
TRBV28	TRBJ1-4	ASSLLAGGSNEKLF
TRBV24-1	TRBJ1-1	ATSDGHMTEAF
TRBV9	TRBJ2-1	ASSFGQGLAGDNEQF
TRBV24-1	TRBJ2-1	AAGSTGGVHNEQF
TRBV12-3/TRBV12-4	TRBJ1-1	ASSLGATEAF
TRBV29-1	TRBJ1-2	SVAGVIDRGHGYT
TRBV10-3	TRBJ2-3	ATGTSGGGTDTQY
TRBV28	TRBJ1-5	ASRRGSLGSNQPQH
TRBV6-2/TRBV6-3	TRBJ2-1	ASSPGTADYNEQF